This TCR beta chain was sequenced in a study of response to subunit inactivated influenza vaccine. General study results and limits: That few new T cells are recruited by each seasonal influenza vaccination was the authors' suggestion.

MiXCR, applied by TCRdb to the RT-PCR reads, yields one record per CDR3 protein. This sample carries hundreds of thousands of distinct CDR3 sequences, approximately 15% of them seen once, and the ten largest clones take approximately 10%. Ten or more counts support this clonotype. The antigen remains unidentified. This CDR3 is 12 amino acids long. Per germline, CDR1 SGHDT and CDR2 YYEEEE. Deletions cut 4 bases from V and 6 bases from J, with 8 bases between. The specimen was PBMCs from blood, collected about 12 days after vaccination. The rearrangement uses TRBV5-6 and TRBJ2-1; D gene unclear. The sequence was collected from a man aged 45-60 years who received an inactivated influenza vaccine. The CDR3 protein is CASSPGLNEQFF. Here the CDR3 DNA reads TGTGCCAGCAGCCCGGGCCTCAATGAGCAGTTCTTC.